This T cell receptor (beta chain) was obtained from a study of cytomegalovirus exposure and HLA in healthy donors (dated by TCRdb to 2016 to 2017). Describing the broader study: According to a later analysis, one platform produced both the roughly 130 validation repertoires and the approximately 660 repertoires of the first cohort. The study combined high-throughput TCR immunosequencing, statistical association of individual TCRs with disease status, and machine learning to predict cytomegalovirus infection status. The study aimed to test whether cataloging public T cell receptors could reveal signatures of past pathogen exposure. A separate validation cohort of about 110 different subjects was used in addition to the roughly 720-subject first cohort.

Concerning this clone itself: Its antigen specificity is not known. Nothing much larger sits one base from this clone, and base qualities are not available.

What the research found in general, with its limitations: Across donors, most TCR sequences were observed very rarely, whereas some public TCRs were present in many individuals. In the study, about 150 TCR beta chains were listed as associated with cytomegalovirus. A later analysis lacked HLA typing for the validation cohort, so it scored co-occurrence in that cohort across all 120 repertoires. Three of the identified cytomegalovirus-associated TCR beta chains were confirmed in vitro to be specific for cytomegalovirus antigens. A later analysis found that TCRs clustered in the first cohort also tended to co-occur in the 95 to 150 validation repertoires, with 94% of cluster scores above 0. In both the original and validation cohorts, the classifier was reported to diagnose cytomegalovirus status with high specificity and sensitivity. The authors suggested that the approach could potentially be generalized to other disease states and immunological phenotypes.

Reading the germline V gene gives CDR1 MRHNA and CDR2 SNTAGT. V sheds 3 bases and J sheds 7 bases, leaving 14 bases between their ends. Measured from the cysteine to the phenylalanine, the CDR3 is 14 residues long. The DNA shown is the 42-base CDR3, in frame from base 1. Donors formed part of the validation cohort, which comprised 120 subjects and was distinct from the first cohort of under 850 subjects. Receptors were amplified or captured by the immunoSEQ multiplex PCR assay. On the study's bioinformatics: A statistical classification framework was built for diagnosing cytomegalovirus status from the catalog of TCR beta chain sequences. The table comes from immuneACCESS by way of TCRdb, which keeps in-frame sequences with V and J called. Part of the clones is missing from these tables; in studies checked, under half for an unresolved V gene and the rest for unknown reasons. V and J calls plus clone size are reproduced from that table; the DNA served to infer D and trimming. The sample table lists hundreds of thousands of clones, 80% to 90% of them with a count of one. The ten biggest clones cover 0.83% of the sample.

Input material: PBMCs. The chain is assembled from TRBV6-4 and TRBJ2-3, and the D gene may be TRBD2, 6 bases matching. The receptor was derived from a woman aged 18-35 years in good health and CMV-seronegative. The CDR3 is CASSEGASAHTQYF. Read as DNA, the sequence is TGTGCCAGCAGTGAAGGGGCTAGCGCGCATACGCAGTATTTT.